This record covers a single TCR beta chain. The data are from a study of blood T cell repertoires in COVID-19. About the study: The samples span acute and convalescent COVID-19 from the United States, Italy and Spain. T cells, B-cell-depleted T cells, or PBMCs supplied cDNA or gDNA.

There are 13 residues in the CDR3. CDR1 is SQVTM, CDR2 ANQGSEA, per germline. Methods used by the authors: Amplified reference gene primers provided the basis for estimating nucleated cell counts. Generated by immunoSEQ multiplex PCR, the TCRdb table keeps only in-frame clones and is missing some. V and J calls plus clone size are reproduced from that table; the DNA served to infer D and trimming. The sample lists 160,000 or so clones; around nine tenths were seen once. This receptor was taken from a woman aged 70 to 79 with acute or convalescent COVID-19. The chain recombines TRBV29-1 with TRBJ2-4; TRBD1 matches 8 bases. The material sequenced was peripheral blood. CDR3 amino acids: CRDRVRAKDIQYF. The CDR3, as DNA: TGCAGGGACAGGGTAAGGGCCAAGGACATTCAGTACTTC.